This TCR beta chain was obtained from a study of CD8+ T cells in alopecia areata listed by TCRdb under 2018. Context from the whole study: Treated patients were enrolled in an open-label pilot trial of oral tofacitinib, 5 to 10 mg twice daily, for moderate-to-severe alopecia areata. Patients stayed on tofacitinib for 6 to 18 months and then had 6 months of follow-up off drug so that delayed response and recurrence could be assessed. In both human patients and the C3H/HeJ mouse model, the study applied high-throughput TCRbeta sequencing to look at T cell clonal expansion in alopecia areata. Human TCRbeta sequencing covered scalp tissue and sorted CD4+ and CD8+ peripheral blood T cells from patchy and totalis/universalis alopecia areata patients and healthy controls. Biopsies were taken from tofacitinib-treated patients at baseline and at 4 and 24 weeks of treatment, and a later scalp biopsy was taken in several of the tofacitinib-treated patients. Clonality in the scalp was compared among normal scalp (n=4), patchy alopecia areata scalp (n=8), and alopecia totalis/universalis scalp (n=8). The RNA source kit depended on sample type: the PAXgene miRNA kit for fixed scalp, the miRNeasy kit for PBMCs, and the RNeasy kit for mouse skin. Amplification of TCRbeta CDR3 regions was done by immunoSEQ multiplex PCR using 35 Vbeta forward primers and 13 Jbeta reverse primers.

The meaning of the sample's time point label: baseline before oral tofacitinib. Lesional scalp punch biopsies and peripheral blood were collected from alopecia areata patients. After PBMCs were isolated by density centrifugation and stained for CD3, CD4 and CD8, a FACSAria was used to sort CD4+ and CD8+ T cells. This clone was seen a handful of times. Its target antigen remains unknown. Base qualities are not recorded, but no much larger clone differs from it by a single base. V sheds 6 bases and J sheds 0 bases, leaving 9 bases between their ends. The germline V gene specifies MDHEN as CDR1 and SYDVKM as CDR2. The CDR3 goes from the cysteine to the phenylalanine over 13 residues. Only the CDR3 DNA stays, 39 bases, in frame from base 1. The method behind the library was the immunoSEQ multiplex PCR assay. RNA was extracted from all samples and reverse transcribed into cDNA as template for TCR sequencing. SuperScript III was used to make first-strand cDNA, primed with a 2:1 mix of oligo-dT and random hexamers. A synthetic immune receptor repertoire was used to measure amplification bias, and any remaining bias was corrected computationally. In the source study's methods: Raw reads were preprocessed to remove errors, and CDR3 was defined by IMGT conventions from the conserved cysteine to phenylalanine. To get clonality, Shannon entropy was normalized by log2 of the number of productive unique TCRs and the result was subtracted from 1. Scalp TCRbeta sequences were cross-referenced with sorted blood CD4 and CD8 repertoires so that the CD4 or CD8 identity of scalp clones could be inferred. Here the immuneACCESS table is served through TCRdb, limited to in-frame sequences with V and J called. Missing clones are a known gap in these copies; in checked studies unresolved V genes cover under half, and the rest lacks a known reason. V, J and clone size are taken as reported in that table, and D and trimming were inferred from the DNA itself. The sample table lists some 170,000 clones, about 67% of them with a count of one. The ten biggest clones cover 9.5% to 12% of the sample.

The paper as a whole reports these results and caveats: TCR sequences shared between patients were less clear than in mice, possibly partly because of HLA diversity in the patient population. Unlike mouse skin, which is dominated by gammadelta T cells, normal human skin has resident alphabeta T cells that are also sequenced, and this complicates analysis of the scalp TCR repertoire. Lesional scalp, especially in alopecia totalis/universalis, showed higher clonality and more expanded CD8+ clones than normal scalp, suggesting antigenic drive.

The sequencing here drew on CD8+ T cells sorted from blood, taken at week 0. The sequence was obtained from a human donor with alopecia areata. Recombination connected TRBV28 to TRBJ2-7, with an unclear D gene assignment. CDR3 loop: CASRDLSSYEQYF. The nucleotide sequence is TGTGCCAGCAGAGACCTGAGCTCCTACGAGCAGTACTTC.